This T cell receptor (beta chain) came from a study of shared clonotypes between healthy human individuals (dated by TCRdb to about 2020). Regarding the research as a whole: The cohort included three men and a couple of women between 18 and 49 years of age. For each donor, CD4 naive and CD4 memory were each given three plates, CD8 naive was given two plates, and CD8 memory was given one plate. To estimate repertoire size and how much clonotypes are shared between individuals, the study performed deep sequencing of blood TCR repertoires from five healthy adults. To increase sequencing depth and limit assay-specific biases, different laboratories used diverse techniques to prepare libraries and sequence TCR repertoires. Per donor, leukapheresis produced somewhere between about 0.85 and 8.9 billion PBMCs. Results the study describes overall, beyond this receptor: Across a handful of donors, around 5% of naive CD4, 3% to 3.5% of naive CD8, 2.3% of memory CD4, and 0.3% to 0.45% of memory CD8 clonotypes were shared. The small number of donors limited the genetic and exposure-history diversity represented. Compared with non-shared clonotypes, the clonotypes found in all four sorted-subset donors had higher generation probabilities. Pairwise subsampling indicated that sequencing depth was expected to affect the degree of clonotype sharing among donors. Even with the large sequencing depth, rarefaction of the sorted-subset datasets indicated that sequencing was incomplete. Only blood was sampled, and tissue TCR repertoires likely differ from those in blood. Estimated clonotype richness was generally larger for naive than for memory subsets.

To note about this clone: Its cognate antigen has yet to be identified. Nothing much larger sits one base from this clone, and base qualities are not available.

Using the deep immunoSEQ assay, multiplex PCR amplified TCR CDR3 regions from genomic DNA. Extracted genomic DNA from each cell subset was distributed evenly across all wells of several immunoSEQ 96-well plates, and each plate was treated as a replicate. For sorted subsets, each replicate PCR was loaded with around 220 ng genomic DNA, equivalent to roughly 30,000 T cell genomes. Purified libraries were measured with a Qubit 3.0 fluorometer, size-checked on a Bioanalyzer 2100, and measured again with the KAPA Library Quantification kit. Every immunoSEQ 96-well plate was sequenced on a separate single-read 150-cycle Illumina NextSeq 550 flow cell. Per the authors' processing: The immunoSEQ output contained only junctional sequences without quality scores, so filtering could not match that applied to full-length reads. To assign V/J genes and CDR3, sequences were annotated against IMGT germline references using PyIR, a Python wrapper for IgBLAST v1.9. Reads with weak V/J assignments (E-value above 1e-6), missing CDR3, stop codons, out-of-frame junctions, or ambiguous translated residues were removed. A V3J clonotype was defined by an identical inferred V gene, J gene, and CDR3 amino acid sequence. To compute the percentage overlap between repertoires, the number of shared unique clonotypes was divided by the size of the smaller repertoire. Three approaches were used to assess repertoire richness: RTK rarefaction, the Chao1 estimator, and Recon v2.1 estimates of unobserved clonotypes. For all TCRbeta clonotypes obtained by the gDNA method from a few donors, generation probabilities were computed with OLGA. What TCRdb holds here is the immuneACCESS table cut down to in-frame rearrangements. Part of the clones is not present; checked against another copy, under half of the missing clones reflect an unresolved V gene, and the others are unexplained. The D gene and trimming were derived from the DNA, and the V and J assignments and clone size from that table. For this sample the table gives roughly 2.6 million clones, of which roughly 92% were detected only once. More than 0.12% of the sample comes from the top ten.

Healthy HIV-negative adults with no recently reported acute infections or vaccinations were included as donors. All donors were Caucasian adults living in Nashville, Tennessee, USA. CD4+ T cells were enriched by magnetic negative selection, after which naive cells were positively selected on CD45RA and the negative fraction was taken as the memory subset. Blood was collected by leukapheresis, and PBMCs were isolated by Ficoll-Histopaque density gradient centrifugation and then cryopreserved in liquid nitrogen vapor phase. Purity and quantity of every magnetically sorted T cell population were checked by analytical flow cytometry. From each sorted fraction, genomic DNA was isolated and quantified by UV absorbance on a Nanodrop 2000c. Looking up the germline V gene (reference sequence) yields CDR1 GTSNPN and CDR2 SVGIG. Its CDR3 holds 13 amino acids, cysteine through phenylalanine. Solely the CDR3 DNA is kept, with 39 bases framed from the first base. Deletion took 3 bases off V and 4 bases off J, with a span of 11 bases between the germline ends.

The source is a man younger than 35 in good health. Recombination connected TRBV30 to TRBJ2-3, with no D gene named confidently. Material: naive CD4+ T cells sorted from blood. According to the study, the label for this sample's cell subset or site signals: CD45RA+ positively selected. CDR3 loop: CAWRAPTPDTQYF. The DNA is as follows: TGTGCCTGGAGGGCCCCCACCCCAGATACGCAGTATTTT. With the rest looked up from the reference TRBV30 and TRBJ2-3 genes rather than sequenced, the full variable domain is SQTIHQWPATLVQPVGSPLSLECTVEGTSNPNLYWYRQAAGRGLQLLFYSVGIGQISSEVPQNLSASRPQDRQFILSSKKLLLSDSGFYLCAWRAPTPDTQYFGPGTRLTVL.